This paragraph covers one T cell receptor (beta chain) sequence. The CDR3 is 13 amino acids. V lost 5 bases to trimming and J lost 7 bases, with 17 bases between them. CDR1 and CDR2 from the germline V gene are GTSNPN and SVGIG (reference sequence). The data originate from a study of T cell responses to AZD1222 COVID-19 vaccine. Measured with immunoSEQ multiplex PCR; TCRdb has only the in-frame clones, and not every one. Counted here are some 150,000 clones, 90% occurring once; the ten biggest clones make up around 3.7%. The receptor comes from an adult in good health. Material: peripheral blood, obtained on day 0 of AZD1222 vaccination. The chain is built from TRBV30 and TRBJ1-2; D may be TRBD1 (5 bases). CDR3: CAWWGSAGLGYTF. The CDR3 nucleotides are TGTGCCTGGTGGGGGTCGGCAGGGCTTGGCTACACCTTC.